This T cell receptor (beta chain) comes out of a study of blood T cell repertoires in COVID-19. As for the study in general: Sources were T cells, B-cell-depleted T cells, or PBMCs; the material itself was cDNA or gDNA.

Assay used: immunoSEQ multiplex PCR; TCRdb lists only in-frame clones, some missing. Among 200,000 to 250,000 clones listed, 65% to 90% were seen once. V was clipped by 9 bases and J by 11 bases; unmatched bases: 15. CDR3 length: 14 amino acids. Germline CDR1 is SNHLY and CDR2 is FYNNEI. Participants came from around 25 US areas, aged roughly 18 to 89 years. Sequencing was carried out using PBMCs or T cells enriched from blood (not recorded which). The rearrangement joins TRBV2 to TRBJ1-1; the match to TRBD1 covers 10 bases. This receptor was identified in a woman aged 45-60 years with acute COVID-19. In DNA form, the CDR3 reads TGTGCCAGAGACTCAGGACAGGGGGTCTATAAGGCTTTCTTT. Its translation: CARDSGQGVYKAFF.